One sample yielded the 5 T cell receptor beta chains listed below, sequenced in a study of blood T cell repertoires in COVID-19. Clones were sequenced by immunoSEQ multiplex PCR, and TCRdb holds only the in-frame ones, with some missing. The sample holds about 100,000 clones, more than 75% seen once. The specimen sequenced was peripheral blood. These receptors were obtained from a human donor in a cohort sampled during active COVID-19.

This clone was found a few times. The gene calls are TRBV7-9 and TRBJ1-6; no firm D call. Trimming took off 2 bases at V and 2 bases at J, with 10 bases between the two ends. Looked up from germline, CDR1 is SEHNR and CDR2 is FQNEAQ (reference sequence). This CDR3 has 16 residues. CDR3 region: CASSLRGFPYNSPLHF. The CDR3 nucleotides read TGTGCCAGCAGCTTACGCGGGTTTCCCTATAATTCACCCCTCCACTTT.

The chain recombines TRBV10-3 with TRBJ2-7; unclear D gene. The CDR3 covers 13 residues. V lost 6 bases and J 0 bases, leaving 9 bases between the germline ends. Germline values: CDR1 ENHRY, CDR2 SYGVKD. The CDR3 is CAISPSSSYEQYF. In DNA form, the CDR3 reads TGTGCCATCAGCCCCTCCAGCTCCTACGAGCAGTACTTC.

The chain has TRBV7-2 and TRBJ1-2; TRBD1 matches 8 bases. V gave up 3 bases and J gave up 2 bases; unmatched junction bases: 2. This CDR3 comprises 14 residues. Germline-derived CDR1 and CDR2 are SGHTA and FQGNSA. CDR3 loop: CASSFRQGNYGYTF. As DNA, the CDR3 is TGTGCCAGCAGCTTCAGACAGGGGAACTATGGCTACACCTTC.

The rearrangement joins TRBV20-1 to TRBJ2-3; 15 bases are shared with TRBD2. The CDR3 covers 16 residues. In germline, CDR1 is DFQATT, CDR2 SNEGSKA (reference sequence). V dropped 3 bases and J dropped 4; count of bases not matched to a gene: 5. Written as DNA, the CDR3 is TGCAGTGCTAGTGGACTAGCGGGGGGGGCTCCAGATACGCAGTATTTT. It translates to CSASGLAGGAPDTQYF.

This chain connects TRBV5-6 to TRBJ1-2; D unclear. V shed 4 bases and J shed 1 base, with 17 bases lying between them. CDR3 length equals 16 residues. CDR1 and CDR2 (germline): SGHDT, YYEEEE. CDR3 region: CASSNTRVGLNYGYTF. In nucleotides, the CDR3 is TGTGCCAGCAGCAATACCCGGGTGGGTCTTAACTATGGCTACACCTTC.